A single T cell receptor (beta chain) is shown here with its context. What it binds is not known. Methods used by the authors: As immunoSEQ supplied junction-only sequences (without quality scores), filtering differed. TCRdb keeps only in-frame clones here, not all; method: immunoSEQ multiplex PCR. Clone size and V and J calls were adopted from that table, with D and trimming inferred from the DNA. The sample lists some 2.1 million clones, around 95% occurring once. This sample is drawn from a study of shared clonotypes between healthy human individuals. Findings and limits, study-wide: Blood was the sole source, and tissue repertoires probably differ.

CDR1 is ENHRY and CDR2 is SYGVKD in the germline V gene. V was pared by 0 bases and J by 9 bases, with 9 bases between. CDR3 size: 13 residues. Material for sequencing was naive CD4+ T cells sorted from blood. Described subset: CD45RA+ positively selected. The origin of this receptor is a man aged 18 to 35 in good health. V is TRBV10-3 and J is TRBJ2-1; D uncertain. The CDR3 protein is CAISESMVSEQFF. CDR3 DNA sequence: TGTGCCATCAGTGAGTCCATGGTGAGTGAGCAGTTCTTC.